One and the same sample provided the 18 T cell receptor beta chains below, sequenced in a study of OX40 agonist ivuxolimab in advanced cancers. Assay used: immunoSEQ multiplex PCR; TCRdb lists only in-frame clones, some missing. The sample consists of approximately 89,000 clones, around 90% of them appearing once. Sequenced here: CD4+ or CD8+ T cells sorted from blood, sampled in a trial of the OX40 agonist ivuxolimab. The receptors were sampled from an adult with an advanced solid tumor such as melanoma, head and neck, liver or kidney cancer.

The chain combines TRBV4-3 with TRBJ2-7; tentatively, D is TRBD1 or TRBD2 (6 bases each). Trimming took off 1 base at V and 1 base at J, with 11 bases between the two ends. Germline V CDR1 and CDR2: LGHNA, YSLEER. The length of the CDR3 is 15 residues. The DNA for the CDR3 is TGCGCCAGCAGCCAAGCGGAGGGGGGTTCCTACGAGCAGTACTTC. This codes for CASSQAEGGSYEQYF.

This clone showed up just once. The chain has TRBV6-1 and TRBJ2-3; 7 positions agree with TRBD2. CDR3 size: 13 residues. The V gene end was trimmed by 6 bases and the J gene end by 3 bases; junction bases not matched to a gene: 3. CDR1 is MNHNS, CDR2 SASEGT, per germline. The DNA of the CDR3 is TGTGCCAGCAGACTAGCGATAACAGATACGCAGTATTTT. Translating gives CASRLAITDTQYF.

CDR3 in DNA: TGTGCCAGCAGCCTATGGACAGGGGGTGAGGATCAGCCCCAGCATTTT. Residues: CASSLWTGGEDQPQHF. This sequence joins TRBV7-9 and TRBJ1-5; TRBD1 aligns across 10 bases. The CDR3 sequence is 16 residues long. Germline V gene sequence: CDR1 SEHNR, CDR2 FQNEAQ (reference sequence). With V trimmed by 5 bases and J by 5 bases, 9 bases remained unmatched.

J is TRBJ2-3 and V is TRBV10-3; D remains ambiguous. The CDR3 extends over 13 amino acids. V was shortened by 1 base and J by 4 bases, with 6 bases between the two germline ends. Looked up from germline, CDR1 is ENHRY and CDR2 is SYGVKD. The CDR3 reads CAISEYGADTQYF. The CDR3 DNA reads TGTGCCATCAGTGAGTATGGGGCAGATACGCAGTATTTT.

This clone is a singleton in its sample. The chain carries TRBV9 and TRBJ1-2, with D unresolved. Trimming cost V 5 bases and J 0 bases, with 14 bases left between them. The germline CDR1 and CDR2 sequences are SGDLS and YYNGEE. The CDR3 has 15 amino acids. In DNA form, the CDR3 reads TGTGCCAGCAGTGAGTCTTTAGGATCTAACTATGGCTACACCTTC. It specifies CASSESLGSNYGYTF. The whole variable domain, remainder taken from reference TRBV9 and TRBJ1-2, is DSGVTQTPKHLITATGQRVTLRCSPRSGDLSVYWYQQSLDQGLQFLIQYYNGEERAKGNILERFSAQQFPDLHSELNLSSLELGDSALYFCASSESLGSNYGYTFGSGTRLTVV.

The chain couples TRBV6-6 to TRBJ1-1; D is perhaps TRBD1 (5 bases). CDR3 length equals 12 residues. The germline V and J ends were trimmed by 6 bases and 11 bases, with 16 bases remaining between them. CDR1 and CDR2 from the germline V gene are MNHNY and SVGAGI (reference sequence). This chain's CDR3 is CASRDGNRLAFF. In nucleotides, the CDR3 is TGTGCCAGCAGGGACGGGAACAGGCTTGCTTTCTTT.

The chain combines TRBV5-5 with TRBJ1-2; 8 nucleotides agree with TRBD1. Germline lookup yields CDR1 SGHKS and CDR2 YYEKEE (reference sequence). With 3 bases clipped from V and 4 bases from J, the junction kept 8 bases outside the gene matches. The CDR3 covers 15 residues. CDR3 in amino acids: CASSSTGTGAYGYTF. CDR3 nucleotide sequence: TGTGCCAGCAGCTCAACCGGGACAGGAGCCTATGGCTACACCTTC.

This chain joins TRBV6-5 and TRBJ1-1; D not resolved. CDR3 length equals 14 residues. Germline V gene sequence: CDR1 MNHEY, CDR2 SVGAGI. V gave up 2 bases and J gave up 1 base, with 8 bases separating them. Here the CDR3 reads CASSYARKNTEAFF. The CDR3 DNA is TGTGCCAGCAGTTACGCCAGGAAGAACACTGAAGCTTTCTTT.

The chain recombines TRBV28 with TRBJ1-2, with a possible D match to TRBD1 (5 bases). The CDR3 spans 16 residues. The V gene lost 8 bases and the J gene lost 8 bases, with 27 bases spanning the gap. Germline CDR1 is MDHEN and CDR2 is SYDVKM. The CDR3 reads CASGNPPVDSTRGYTF. Here the CDR3 DNA reads TGTGCCAGCGGCAATCCGCCCGTTGACAGCACACGGGGCTACACCTTC.

The rearrangement joins TRBV28 to TRBJ2-1; tentative D call: TRBD2 (6 bases). Germline V lookup: CDR1 MDHEN, CDR2 SYDVKM. V lost 7 bases and J 0 bases, leaving 10 bases between the germline ends. The CDR3 sequence is 14 residues long. The CDR3 reads CASNPGDSYNEQFF. As DNA, the CDR3 is TGTGCCAGCAACCCGGGAGACTCCTACAATGAGCAGTTCTTC.

For the CDR3, the DNA is TGCGCCAGCAGCTTGGACGGCCAGCGCGAGCAGTACTTC. Translating it yields CASSLDGQREQYF. The chain employs TRBV5-1 and TRBJ2-7; D not certain. CDR1 is SGHRS and CDR2 is YFSETQ in the germline V gene. V was pared by 0 bases and J by 6 bases, with 10 bases between. The CDR3 consists of 13 residues.

V usage is TRBV2 and J usage is TRBJ2-1; D is unresolved. CDR1 SNHLY and CDR2 FYNNEI come from the germline V gene. With 8 bases removed from V and 0 bases from J, the gap between germline ends came to 8 bases. This CDR3 has 13 amino acids. The CDR3 DNA is TGTGCCAGCTCGGCGGTCTCCTACAATGAGCAGTTCTTC. This codes for CASSAVSYNEQFF.

This clone was observed a handful of times. V is TRBV11-3 and J is TRBJ2-1; D remains unclear. Germline values: CDR1 SGHNT, CDR2 YENEEA. The CDR3 extends over 13 amino acids. Trimming cost V 3 bases and J 3 bases, with 6 bases left between them. The CDR3: CASSLNVYNEQFF. CDR3 nucleotide sequence: TGTGCCAGCAGCTTGAATGTCTACAATGAGCAGTTCTTC.

The chain combines TRBV5-1 with TRBJ1-1, with D perhaps matching TRBD1 (5 bases). CDR1 is SGHRS, CDR2 YFSETQ, per germline. This CDR3 contains 14 residues. V gave up 4 bases and J gave up 2 bases, with 12 bases separating them. This CDR3 reads CASSPGTSNTEAFF. CDR3 in DNA: TGCGCCAGCAGCCCCGGGACTTCCAACACTGAAGCTTTCTTT.

This clone has only one observation. The chain is built from TRBV27 and TRBJ2-1; maybe TRBD1 (5 bases). The V end lost 0 bases, the J end lost 4 bases, and 10 bases lay between the germline ends. The CDR3 length is 15 residues. Looked up from germline, CDR1 is MNHEY and CDR2 is SMNVEV (reference sequence). CDR3 amino acids: CASSLSIQGYNEQFF. The CDR3 DNA follows: TGTGCCAGCAGTTTATCGATCCAGGGTTACAATGAGCAGTTCTTC.

V and J are TRBV10-2 and TRBJ2-7; D remains ambiguous. Trimming pared 10 bases from V and 3 bases from J, leaving 13 bases between. CDR1 is WSHSY and CDR2 is SAAADI in the germline V gene. The CDR3 is 12 residues long. CDR3 sequence reads: CATSSPSYEQYF. The CDR3 DNA reads as TGCGCCACTTCTTCTCCAAGCTACGAGCAGTACTTC.

This chain uses TRBV5-4 with TRBJ1-1; TRBD1 matches 7 bases. The CDR3 has 16 residues. Germline CDR1 is SGHNT and CDR2 is YYREEE (reference sequence). Germline trimming cut 4 bases from V and 9 bases from J; bases unmatched to any gene: 18. CDR3 in DNA: TGTGCCAGCAGCCACCCGCCGGGACAGTCGCCTCTAAAAGCTTTCTTT. Protein product: CASSHPPGQSPLKAFF.

V usage is TRBV7-2 and J usage is TRBJ1-4; 7 positions match TRBD1. The CDR3 loop spans 14 amino acids. The V and J ends lost 3 bases and 5 bases, in that order; junction bases with no gene match: 3. Germline CDR1 and CDR2: SGHTA and FQGNSA. The DNA for the CDR3 is TGTGCCAGCAGCTTGGGACAGCTAAATGAAAAACTGTTTTTT. This encodes CASSLGQLNEKLFF.